This T cell receptor beta chain was sequenced during a study of CD8 T cells in ankylosing spondylitis. Notes on the study in general: In ankylosing spondylitis blood, a motif of seven to nine highly homologous TCR beta variants appeared characteristic. Peripheral blood samples showed relatively rare disease-linked clones, and these clones were CD8+.

This clonotype has at least ten counts. As yet, its antigen is unknown. The CDR3 loop spans 13 amino acids. Germline loops: CDR1 SQVTM, CDR2 ANQGSEA. Trimming cost V 5 bases and J 5 bases, with 13 bases left between them. It was by quantitative 5'-RACE with molecular barcodes that TCR beta libraries were made. TCRdb independently ran MiXCR on the 5' RACE reads; one entry per CDR3 protein. The sample has 35,000 to 50,000 distinct CDR3 sequences; 10% are singletons. The V gene is TRBV29-1, the J gene TRBJ2-4, with D perhaps matching TRBD2 (5 bases). The TCR sequence derives from a male donor with ankylosing spondylitis or in good health (not recorded which). Sequenced: blood, either unsorted or a sorted T cell fraction (not recorded which). CDR3 DNA: TGCAGCGTTCGGGGAATATCCCAAAACATTCAGTACTTC. Protein sequence: CSVRGISQNIQYF.